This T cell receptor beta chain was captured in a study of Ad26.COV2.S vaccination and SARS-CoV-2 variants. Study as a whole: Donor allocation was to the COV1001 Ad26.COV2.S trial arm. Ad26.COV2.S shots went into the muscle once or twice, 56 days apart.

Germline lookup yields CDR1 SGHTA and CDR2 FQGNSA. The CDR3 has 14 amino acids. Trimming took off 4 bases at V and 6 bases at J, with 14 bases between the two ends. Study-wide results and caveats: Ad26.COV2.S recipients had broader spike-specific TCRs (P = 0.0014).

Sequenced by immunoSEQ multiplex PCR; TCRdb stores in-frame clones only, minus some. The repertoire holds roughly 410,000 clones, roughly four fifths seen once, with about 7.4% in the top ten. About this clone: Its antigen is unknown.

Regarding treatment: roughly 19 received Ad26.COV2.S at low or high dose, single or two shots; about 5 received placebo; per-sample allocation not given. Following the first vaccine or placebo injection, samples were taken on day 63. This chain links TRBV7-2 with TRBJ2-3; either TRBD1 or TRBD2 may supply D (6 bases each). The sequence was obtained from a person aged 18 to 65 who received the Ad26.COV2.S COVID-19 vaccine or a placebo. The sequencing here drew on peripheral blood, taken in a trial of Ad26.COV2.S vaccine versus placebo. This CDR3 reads CASSSPRGGDTQYF. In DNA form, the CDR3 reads TGTGCCAGCAGCTCCCCCAGGGGAGGTGATACGCAGTATTTT. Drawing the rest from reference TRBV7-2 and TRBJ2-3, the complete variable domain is GAGVSQSPSNKVTEKGKDVELRCDPISGHTALYWYRQSLGQGLEFLIYFQGNSAPDKSGLPSDRFSAERTGGSVSTLTIQRTQQEDSAVYLCASSSPRGGDTQYFGPGTRLTVL.